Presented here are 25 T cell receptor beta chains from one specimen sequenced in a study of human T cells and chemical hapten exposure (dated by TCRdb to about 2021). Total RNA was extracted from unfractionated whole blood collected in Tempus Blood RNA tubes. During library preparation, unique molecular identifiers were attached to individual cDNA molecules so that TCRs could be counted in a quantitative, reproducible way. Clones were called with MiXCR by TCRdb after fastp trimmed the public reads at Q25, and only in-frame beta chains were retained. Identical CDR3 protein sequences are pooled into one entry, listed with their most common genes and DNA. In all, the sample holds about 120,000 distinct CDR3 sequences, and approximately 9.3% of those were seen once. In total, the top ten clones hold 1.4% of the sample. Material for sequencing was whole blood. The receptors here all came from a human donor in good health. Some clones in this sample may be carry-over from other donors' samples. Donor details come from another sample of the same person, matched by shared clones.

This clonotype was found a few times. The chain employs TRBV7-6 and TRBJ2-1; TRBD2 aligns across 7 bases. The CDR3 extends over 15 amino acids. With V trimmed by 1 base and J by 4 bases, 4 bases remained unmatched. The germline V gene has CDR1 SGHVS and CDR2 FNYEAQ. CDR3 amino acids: CASSLGLAMYNEQFF. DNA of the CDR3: TGTGCCAGCAGCTTAGGACTAGCAATGTACAATGAGCAGTTCTTC. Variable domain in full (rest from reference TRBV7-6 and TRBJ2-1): GAGVSQSPRYKVTKRGQDVALRCDPISGHVSLYWYRQALGQGPEFLTYFNYEAQQDKSGLPNDRFSAERPEGSISTLTIQRTEQRDSAMYRCASSLGLAMYNEQFFGPGTRLTVL.

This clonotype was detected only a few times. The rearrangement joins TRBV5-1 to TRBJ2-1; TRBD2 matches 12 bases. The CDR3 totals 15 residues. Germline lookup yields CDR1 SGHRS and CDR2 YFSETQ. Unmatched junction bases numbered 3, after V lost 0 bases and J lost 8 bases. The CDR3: CASSLGLAGADEQFF. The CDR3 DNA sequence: TGCGCCAGCAGCTTGGGACTAGCGGGAGCGGATGAGCAGTTCTTC.

CDR3 protein: CASSKTGTLYEQYF. CDR3 bases: TGTGCCAGCAGTAAGACAGGGACTCTTTACGAGCAGTACTTC. The genes are TRBV3-1 and TRBJ2-7; possible D gene TRBD1, 7 bases. This CDR3 is 14 amino acids long. Trimming left V 6 bases short and J 4 bases short, with 16 bases between. Germline V gene sequence: CDR1 LGHDT, CDR2 YNNKEL (reference sequence).

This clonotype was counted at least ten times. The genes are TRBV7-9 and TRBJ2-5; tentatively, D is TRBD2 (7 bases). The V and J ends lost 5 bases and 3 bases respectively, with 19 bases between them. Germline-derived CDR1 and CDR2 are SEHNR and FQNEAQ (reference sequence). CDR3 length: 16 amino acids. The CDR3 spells CASSTLLGGRKETQYF. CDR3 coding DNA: TGTGCCAGCAGCACCCTACTCGGGGGGCGCAAAGAGACCCAGTACTTC.

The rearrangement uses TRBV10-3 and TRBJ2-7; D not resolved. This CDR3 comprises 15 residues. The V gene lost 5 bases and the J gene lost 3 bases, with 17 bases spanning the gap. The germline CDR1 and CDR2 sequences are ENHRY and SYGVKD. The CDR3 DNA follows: TGTGCCATCAGTCATCCCCCGGACGCCGGCTACGAGCAGTACTTC. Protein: CAISHPPDAGYEQYF.

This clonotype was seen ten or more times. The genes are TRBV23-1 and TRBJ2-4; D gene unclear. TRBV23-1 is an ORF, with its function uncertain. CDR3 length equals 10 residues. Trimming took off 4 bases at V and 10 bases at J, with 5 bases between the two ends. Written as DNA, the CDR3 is TGCGCCAGCAGTCTATGGATTCAGTACTTC. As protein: CASSLWIQYF.

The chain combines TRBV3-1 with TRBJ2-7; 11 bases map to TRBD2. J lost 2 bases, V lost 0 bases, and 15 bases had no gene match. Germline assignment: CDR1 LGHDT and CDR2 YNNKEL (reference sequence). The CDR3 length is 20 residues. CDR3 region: CASSQESLAGGTVLPYEQYF. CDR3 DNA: TGTGCCAGCAGCCAAGAATCCCTAGCGGGAGGAACAGTTCTCCCCTACGAGCAGTACTTC.

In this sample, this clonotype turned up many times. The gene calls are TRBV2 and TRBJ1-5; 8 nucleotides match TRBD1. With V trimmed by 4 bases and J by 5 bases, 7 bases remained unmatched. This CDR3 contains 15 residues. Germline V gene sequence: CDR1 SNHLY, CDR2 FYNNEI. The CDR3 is CASSGMEDRDQPQHF. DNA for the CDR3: TGTGCCAGCAGTGGGATGGAGGACAGGGATCAGCCCCAGCATTTT.

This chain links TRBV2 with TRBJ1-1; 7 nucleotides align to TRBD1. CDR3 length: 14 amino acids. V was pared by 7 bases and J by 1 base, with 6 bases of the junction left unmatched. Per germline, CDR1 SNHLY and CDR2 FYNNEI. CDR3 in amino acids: CASTRTGQNTEAFF. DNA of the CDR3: TGTGCCAGCACCCGGACAGGACAGAACACTGAAGCTTTCTTT.

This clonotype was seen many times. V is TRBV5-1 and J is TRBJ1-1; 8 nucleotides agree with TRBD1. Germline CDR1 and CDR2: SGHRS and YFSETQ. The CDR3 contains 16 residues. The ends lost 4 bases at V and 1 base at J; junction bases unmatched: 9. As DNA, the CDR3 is TGCGCCAGCAGCCTTCGTCCCGGGACAGGGAACACTGAAGCTTTCTTT. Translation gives CASSLRPGTGNTEAFF.

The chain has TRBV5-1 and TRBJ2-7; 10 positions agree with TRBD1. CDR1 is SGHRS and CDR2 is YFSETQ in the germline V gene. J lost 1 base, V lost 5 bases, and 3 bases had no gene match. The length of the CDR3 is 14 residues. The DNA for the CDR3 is TGCGCCAGCAGTTGGACAGGGGGGTCCTACGAGCAGTACTTC. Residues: CASSWTGGSYEQYF.

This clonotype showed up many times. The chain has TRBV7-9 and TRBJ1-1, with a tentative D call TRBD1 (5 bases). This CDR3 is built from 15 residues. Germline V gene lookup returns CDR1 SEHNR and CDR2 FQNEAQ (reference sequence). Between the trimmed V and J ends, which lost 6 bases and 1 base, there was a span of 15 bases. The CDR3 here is CASSLPPGPNTEAFF. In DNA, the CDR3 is TGTGCCAGCAGTCTTCCCCCGGGGCCGAACACTGAAGCTTTCTTT.

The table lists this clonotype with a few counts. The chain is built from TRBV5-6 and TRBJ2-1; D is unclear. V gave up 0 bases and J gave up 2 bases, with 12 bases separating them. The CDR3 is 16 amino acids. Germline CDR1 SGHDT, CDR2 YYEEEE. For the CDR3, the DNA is TGTGCCAGCAGCTTGGCCGTTCAGCATGCCTACAATGAGCAGTTCTTC. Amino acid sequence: CASSLAVQHAYNEQFF.

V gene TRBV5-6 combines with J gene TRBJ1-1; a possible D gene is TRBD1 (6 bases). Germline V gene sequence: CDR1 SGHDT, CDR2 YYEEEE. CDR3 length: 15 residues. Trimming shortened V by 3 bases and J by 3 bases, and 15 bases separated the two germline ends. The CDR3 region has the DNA TGTGCCAGCAGCTACGATGGGGGCAGGGACACTGAAGCTTTCTTT. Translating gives CASSYDGGRDTEAFF.

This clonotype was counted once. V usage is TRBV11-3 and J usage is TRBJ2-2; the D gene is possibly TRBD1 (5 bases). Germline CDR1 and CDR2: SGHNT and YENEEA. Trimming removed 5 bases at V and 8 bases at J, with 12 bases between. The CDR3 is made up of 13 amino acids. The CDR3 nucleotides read TGTGCCAGCAGCCCACAGGCGGATGGGGAGCTGTTTTTT. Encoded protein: CASSPQADGELFF.

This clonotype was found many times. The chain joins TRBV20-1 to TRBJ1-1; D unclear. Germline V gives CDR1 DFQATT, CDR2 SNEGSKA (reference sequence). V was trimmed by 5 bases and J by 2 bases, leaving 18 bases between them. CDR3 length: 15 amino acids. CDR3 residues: CSAPHSARRNTEAFF. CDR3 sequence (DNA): TGCAGTGCTCCACATAGCGCTAGACGAAACACTGAAGCTTTCTTT.

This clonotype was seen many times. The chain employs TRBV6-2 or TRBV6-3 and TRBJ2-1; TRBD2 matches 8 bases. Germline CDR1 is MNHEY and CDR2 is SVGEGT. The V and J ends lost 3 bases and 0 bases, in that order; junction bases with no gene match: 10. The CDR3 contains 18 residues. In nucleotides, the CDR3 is TGTGCCAGCAGTTATCAACCAGCGGGGGCAAGCTCCTACAATGAGCAGTTCTTC. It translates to CASSYQPAGASSYNEQFF.

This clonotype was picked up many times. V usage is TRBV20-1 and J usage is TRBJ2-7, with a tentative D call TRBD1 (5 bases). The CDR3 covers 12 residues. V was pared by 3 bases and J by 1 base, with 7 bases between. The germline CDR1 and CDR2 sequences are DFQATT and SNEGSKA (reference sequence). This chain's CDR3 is CSARTESYEQYF. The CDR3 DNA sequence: TGCAGTGCTAGGACAGAGTCCTACGAGCAGTACTTC.

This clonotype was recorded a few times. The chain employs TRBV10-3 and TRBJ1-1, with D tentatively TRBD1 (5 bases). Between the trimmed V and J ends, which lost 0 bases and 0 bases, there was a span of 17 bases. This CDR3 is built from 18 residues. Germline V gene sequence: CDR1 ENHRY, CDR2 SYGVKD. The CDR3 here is CAISESGQGGGMNTEAFF. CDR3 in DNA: TGTGCCATCAGTGAGTCGGGCCAGGGAGGAGGGATGAACACTGAAGCTTTCTTT.

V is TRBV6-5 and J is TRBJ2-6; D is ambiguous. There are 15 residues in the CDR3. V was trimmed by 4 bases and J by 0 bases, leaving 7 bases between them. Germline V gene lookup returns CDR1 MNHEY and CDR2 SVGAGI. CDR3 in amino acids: CASSSSSSGANVLTF. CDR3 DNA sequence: TGTGCCAGCAGTTCGAGTAGCTCTGGGGCCAACGTCCTGACTTTC.

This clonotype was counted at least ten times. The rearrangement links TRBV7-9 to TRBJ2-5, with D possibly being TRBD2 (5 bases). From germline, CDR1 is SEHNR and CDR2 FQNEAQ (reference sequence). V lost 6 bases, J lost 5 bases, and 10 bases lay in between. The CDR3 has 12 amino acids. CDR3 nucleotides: TGTGCCAGCAGTTTCTCGGGGGAGACCCAGTACTTC. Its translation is CASSFSGETQYF.

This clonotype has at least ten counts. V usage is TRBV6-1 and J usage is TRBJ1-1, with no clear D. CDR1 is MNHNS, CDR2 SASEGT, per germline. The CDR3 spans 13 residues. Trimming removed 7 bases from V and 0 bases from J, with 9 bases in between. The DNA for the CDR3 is TGTGCCAGCACTGGAGATTTGAACACTGAAGCTTTCTTT. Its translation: CASTGDLNTEAFF.

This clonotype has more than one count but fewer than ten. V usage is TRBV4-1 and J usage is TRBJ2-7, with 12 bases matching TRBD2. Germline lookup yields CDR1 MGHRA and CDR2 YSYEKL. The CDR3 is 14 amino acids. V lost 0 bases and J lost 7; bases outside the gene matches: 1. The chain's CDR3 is CASSQDTSGREQYF. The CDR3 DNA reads TGCGCCAGCAGCCAAGATACTAGCGGGAGGGAGCAGTACTTC.

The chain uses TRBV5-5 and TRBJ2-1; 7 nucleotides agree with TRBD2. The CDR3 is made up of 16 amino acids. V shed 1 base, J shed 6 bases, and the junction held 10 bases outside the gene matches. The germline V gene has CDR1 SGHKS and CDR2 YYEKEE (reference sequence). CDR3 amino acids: CASSLKWAGEGNEQFF. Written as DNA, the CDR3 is TGTGCCAGCAGCTTGAAATGGGCGGGAGAGGGCAATGAGCAGTTCTTC.

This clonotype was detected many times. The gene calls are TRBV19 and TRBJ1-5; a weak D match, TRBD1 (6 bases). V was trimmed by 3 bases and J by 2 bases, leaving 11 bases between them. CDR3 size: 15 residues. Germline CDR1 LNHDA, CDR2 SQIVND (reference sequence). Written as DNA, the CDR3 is TGTGCCAGTAGTATTTCAGGGGTTGGCAATCAGCCCCAGCATTTT. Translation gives CASSISGVGNQPQHF.